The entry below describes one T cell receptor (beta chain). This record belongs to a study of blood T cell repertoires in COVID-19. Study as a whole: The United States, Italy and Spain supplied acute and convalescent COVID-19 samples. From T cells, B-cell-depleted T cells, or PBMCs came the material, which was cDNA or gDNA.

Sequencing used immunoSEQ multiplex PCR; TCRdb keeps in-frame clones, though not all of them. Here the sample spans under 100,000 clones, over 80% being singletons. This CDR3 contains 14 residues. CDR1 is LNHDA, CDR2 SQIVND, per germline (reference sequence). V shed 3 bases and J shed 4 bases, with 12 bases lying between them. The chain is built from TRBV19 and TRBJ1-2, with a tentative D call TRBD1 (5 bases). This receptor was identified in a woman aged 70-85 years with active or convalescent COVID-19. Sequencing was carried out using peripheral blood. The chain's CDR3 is CASSIGRAAYGYTF. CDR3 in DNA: TGTGCCAGTAGTATTGGCAGGGCGGCCTATGGCTACACCTTC. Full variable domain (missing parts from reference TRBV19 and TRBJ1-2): DGGITQSPKYLFRKEGQNVTLSCEQNLNHDAMYWYRQDPGQGLRLIYYSQIVNDFQKGDIAEGYSVSREKKESFPLTVTSAQKNPTAFYLCASSIGRAAYGYTFGSGTRLTVV.